This T cell receptor beta chain was identified in a study of cytomegalovirus exposure and HLA in healthy donors (dated by TCRdb to between 2016 and 2019). Turning to the overall study: According to an earlier analysis of several hundred of the donors, 150 million to 200 million T cells yielded some 110 million unique TCR beta sequences and about 300 Gb of sequence data. The study aimed to test whether cataloging public T cell receptors could reveal signatures of past pathogen exposure. About 310 gigabases of sequencing data and 78 million or so unique TCR sequences were included in an early release covering about 620 HLA-typed donors. On average, over 200,000 unique TCR beta nucleotide sequences were sequenced per donor among roughly 430 genotyped donors of the cohort, with roughly 19% of those sequences being non-productive. A later genetic analysis took genome-wide SNP genotypes for about three fifths of the roughly 670 donors and used that subset as a discovery cohort. The number of typed donors differed by locus: roughly 629-640 for A, B, C, DRB1 and DQB1; some 500 for DQA1; 606 for DPA1; and approximately 450 for DPB1. Both class I and class II loci were covered by HLA typing, at four-digit resolution. To predict cytomegalovirus infection status, the study combined high-throughput TCR immunosequencing, statistical association of individual TCRs with disease status, and machine learning. All discovery cohort repertoires had been generated on a single sequencing platform. Rather than drawing on any new phenotypic data, the later analysis identified candidate immune exposures from TCR beta sequences and the way those sequences occurred across donors. Among the roughly 400 genotyped donors, 75% to 90% belonged to the genetic ancestry cluster associated with self-reported Caucasian donors. The study profiled the T cell repertoires of some 610 subjects by immunosequencing and related them to cytomegalovirus serostatus. Because of strong linkage in the cohort, a few DR-DQ haplotypes were treated as single units for association and clustering. Along with the approximately 600-subject first cohort, a separate validation cohort of some 130 different subjects was used. To study patterns of TCR occurrence, a later analysis re-analyzed previously published TCR beta repertoires from just over 650 donors and added high-resolution HLA genotyping. An earlier analysis of more than 450 of the donors used high-throughput TCR beta sequencing to judge whether each TCR beta V gene segment behaved as functional or pseudogenic. Donor age, sex, ethnicity and CMV serostatus were compiled alongside the repertoire data.

On the study overall, not on this receptor specifically: A total of fewer than 200 TCR beta chains were listed by the study as associated with cytomegalovirus. According to a later analysis, parvovirus B19, influenza, CMV and Epstein-Barr virus appeared linked to several top co-occurrence clusters. In an earlier analysis of about 550 of the donors, most TCR beta V segments were observed in productive rearrangements about 90% or about 30% of the time, broadly matching IMGT annotations. A further reported finding was that TCR beta sequences accurately predicted the HLA-A and HLA-B alleles for most subjects in the first cohort. In vitro tests confirmed that a few of the cytomegalovirus-associated TCR beta chains recognize cytomegalovirus antigens. Correlated functional status among segregating V segments might reflect linkage disequilibrium, but an unknown experimental factor could not be ruled out. Some IMGT-functional V segments, including TRBV6-2 and TRBV6-3, could not be distinguished by the 87-base-pair reads and were therefore excluded. Because HLA typing was missing for some donors at each locus, association tests included only the typed subset. Because counts were too low, some 17 rarely observed V segments, including chromosome 9 orphons, were excluded from the earlier analysis of around 590 of the donors. Most CMV-associated TCR beta chains appeared to be HLA-restricted in a later analysis, and the HLA associations seemed to be driven largely by CMV exposure. Assigning TCR associations to individual alleles was difficult when HLA alleles, especially DR and DQ, strongly co-occurred. A later genetic analysis associated a missense DCLRE1C variant with V-gene and J-gene trimming of TCR beta chains, and an independent cohort replicated the association. The classifier was reported to diagnose cytomegalovirus status with high specificity and sensitivity in both the original and validation cohorts. Sequencing depth was assumed to be roughly uniform across donors in the presence/absence analyses, though that assumption may not hold. Immune exposure information for the cohort was limited to CMV serostatus. In a later genetic analysis, fewer N-insertions in productive TCRs were reported among donors in an Asian-associated ancestry cluster than the roughly 640-donor mean. It was suggested by the authors that the approach could potentially be generalized to other disease states and immunological phenotypes. The cohort was sequenced for TCR beta chains only, and without alpha or paired-chain data the features that could be detected were limited. A cluster of highly shared sequence variants was judged likely to represent a technical artifact of the sequencing pipeline. In a later analysis, some 18,000 TCR beta sequences were associated with specific HLA alleles at a false discovery rate of 0.05. Compared with equally common non-associated chains, HLA-associated TCR beta chains in a later analysis were more clonally expanded and had lower generation probabilities. Across donors, most TCR sequences were observed very rarely, whereas some public TCRs were present in many individuals. According to a later analysis, TCR association rates differed among HLA loci, with DRB1 alleles showing the most associated TCRs and HLA-C alleles showing the fewest.

Library preparation was by the immunoSEQ multiplex PCR assay. The multiplex PCR relied on a mix of 60 forward primers for TCR Vbeta segments and 13 reverse primers for TCR Jbeta segments. Amplification of the CDR3 region of rearranged TCR beta genes was performed with a multiplex PCR assay on genomic DNA. The amplified TCR beta libraries were sequenced on the Illumina HiSeq System as 87-base-pair reads. The paper's processing steps were these. A later analysis counted tens of millions of unique TCR beta chains across the 650 to 800 repertoires, and around 12 million of these chains were shared by at least two donors. To remove PCR and sequencing errors, raw reads were error-corrected and collapsed into unique sequences using a nearest-neighbor algorithm that merged closely related sequences. CDR3 sequences were aligned to IMGT reference sequences to assign V, D and J gene segments. Each retained sequence needed at least a six-nucleotide match to both a V gene segment and a J gene segment. Rearrangements were classified as productive when the CDR3 lacked stop codons and remained in frame with V and J, and all other rearrangements were classified as non-productive. Following IMGT convention, CDR3 was defined as the stretch from the second conserved V-encoded cysteine to the conserved J-encoded phenylalanine. In an earlier analysis of around 600 of the donors, sequences lacking an unambiguous match to a single V gene segment were excluded. An earlier analysis of almost 600 of the donors classified V segments as functional when productive rearrangements were above 56.7% and as segregating when the standard deviation between donors was above 5%. A statistical classification framework was developed to diagnose cytomegalovirus status using the catalog of TCR beta chain sequences. V and J gene assignment, in a later analysis, came from comparing TCR nucleotide sequences with IMGT/GENE-DB human TR gene sequences. The TCRdist pipeline was used in a later analysis to assign CDR3 sequences and most-parsimonious VDJ recombination scenarios. In a later analysis, each TCR beta chain was defined by its CDR3 amino acid sequence together with its V-gene family, and reads lacking a unique V-gene family were excluded. A later analysis removed 550 to 700 highly shared, low-generation-probability nucleotide sequences to deal with suspected cross-contamination and a sequencing artifact. In a later analysis, a clonal expansion index for each public chain was calculated from normalized within-repertoire ranks of inferred template counts. A later analysis computed generation probabilities with a VDJ recombination model fitted to out-of-frame rearrangements, and checked the results against IGoR. Hypergeometric tests were used in a later analysis to score TCR-TCR, TCR-HLA and TCR-CMV co-occurrence, with a repertoire-size bias correction applied to the TCR pairs. In a later analysis, false discovery rates were estimated by permuting HLA or CMV assignments 20 times. In a later analysis, co-occurring TCRs were grouped using DBSCAN, and TCRdist sequence similarity was added for clustering within HLA-allele-positive subsets. Repertoires with fewer than 30,000 or more than 120,000 public chains were left out of co-occurrence clustering, as were about 5 repertoires with anomalous nucleotide sharing. Drawn from immuneACCESS, this table holds only the in-frame rearrangements with V and J called that TCRdb kept. Clones are partly lost; checked studies trace under half to an unresolved V gene and leave the rest unexplained. V, J and clone size derive from that table, while D and trimming were established from the DNA sequence. Present in this sample are under 150,000 clones, 65% to 85% of which were seen just once. The top ten clones comprise about 2.7% of the sample.

The CDR3, cysteine through phenylalanine, is 20 amino acids long. Of the read, only the CDR3 DNA is kept; its 60 bases are in frame from base 1. Trimmed from V: 3 bases; trimmed from J: 5 bases; junction bases lacking a gene match: 15. Looking up the germline V gene yields CDR1 MGHRA and CDR2 YSYEKL. In total, approximately 610 healthy bone marrow donors made up the cohort. At the time of sampling, all cohort members were nominally healthy, though unrecorded immune exposures were likely present. The donor tested CMV seronegative and was one of the 352 seronegative cohort members. A peripheral blood sample was provided by each donor, and peripheral blood mononuclear cells were used for TCR beta sequencing. Genomic DNA was extracted from the blood cell samples with the Qiagen DNeasy Blood Extraction Kit. Regarding this clone: No antigen is known for it. No much larger clone is present one base from it, and per-base qualities are unavailable.

The chain joins TRBV4-1 to TRBJ2-1, and 14 bases in between align with TRBD2. This receptor was obtained from a woman between 18 and 29 years old in good health and CMV-seronegative. Sequenced material: PBMCs. Read as DNA, the sequence is TGCGCCAGCAGCCAGAGGGCCGGGACTAGCGGGAGTAGTTCCCACAATGAGCAGTTCTTC. It encodes CASSQRAGTSGSSSHNEQFF.